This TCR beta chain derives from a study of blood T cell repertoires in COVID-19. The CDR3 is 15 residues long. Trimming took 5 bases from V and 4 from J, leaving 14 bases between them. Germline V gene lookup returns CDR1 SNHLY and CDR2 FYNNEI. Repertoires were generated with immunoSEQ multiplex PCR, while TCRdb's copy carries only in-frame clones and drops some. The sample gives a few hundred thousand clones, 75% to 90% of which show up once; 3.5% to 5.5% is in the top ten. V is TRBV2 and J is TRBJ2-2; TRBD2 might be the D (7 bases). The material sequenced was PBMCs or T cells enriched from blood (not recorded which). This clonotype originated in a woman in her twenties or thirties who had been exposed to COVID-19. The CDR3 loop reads CASSLGGPGTGELFF. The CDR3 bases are TGTGCCAGCAGTTTGGGGGGGCCGGGCACCGGGGAGCTGTTTTTT.